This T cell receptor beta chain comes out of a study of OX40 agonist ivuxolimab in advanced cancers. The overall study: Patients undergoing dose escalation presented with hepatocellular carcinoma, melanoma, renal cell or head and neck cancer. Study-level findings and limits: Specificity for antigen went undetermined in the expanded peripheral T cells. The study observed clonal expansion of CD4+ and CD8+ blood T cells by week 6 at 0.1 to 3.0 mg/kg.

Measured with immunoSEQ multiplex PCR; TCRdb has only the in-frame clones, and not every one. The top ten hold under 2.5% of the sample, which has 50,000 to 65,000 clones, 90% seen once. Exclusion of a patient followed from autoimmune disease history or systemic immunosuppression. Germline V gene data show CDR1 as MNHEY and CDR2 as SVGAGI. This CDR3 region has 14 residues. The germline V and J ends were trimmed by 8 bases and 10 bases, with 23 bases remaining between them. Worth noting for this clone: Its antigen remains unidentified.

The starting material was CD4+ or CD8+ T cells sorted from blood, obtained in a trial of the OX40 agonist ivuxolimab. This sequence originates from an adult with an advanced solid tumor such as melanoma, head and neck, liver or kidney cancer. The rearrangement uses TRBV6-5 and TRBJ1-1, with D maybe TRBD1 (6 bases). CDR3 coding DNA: TGTGCCAGCCTTGGCCGACGGCTTGGAGGGGGAGCTTTCTTT. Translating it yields CASLGRRLGGGAFF.